The clone carrying this T cell receptor beta chain has more than one count but fewer than ten. The sample carries other DNA sequences with the same CDR3. The V and J ends lost 0 bases and 7 bases respectively, with 4 bases between them. The length of the CDR3 is 13 residues. Germline assignment: CDR1 MNHEY and CDR2 SMNVEV (reference sequence). As processed by the authors: From reference gene primer amplification, estimates of nucleated cell counts were derived. Libraries were prepared by immunoSEQ multiplex PCR; TCRdb keeps only in-frame clonotypes and omits some of them. Clone size and V and J calls were adopted from that table, with D and trimming inferred from the DNA. The sample gives fewer than 250,000 clones, less than 90% of which show up once; roughly a fifth is in the top ten. This entry is derived from a study of blood T cell repertoires in COVID-19. Study-wide context: Samples of COVID-19 (acute and convalescent) were obtained from the United States, Italy and Spain. From T cells, B-cell-depleted T cells, or PBMCs came the material, which was cDNA or gDNA.

The rearrangement joins TRBV27 to TRBJ1-6; D unclear. The source material was peripheral blood. The sequence was collected from a human donor in a cohort sampled during active COVID-19. The CDR3 loop reads CASSLSRNSPLHF. The CDR3 DNA reads TGTGCCAGCAGTTTATCTAGAAATTCACCCCTCCACTTT.